Listed here are 8 T cell receptor beta chains from one sample, sequenced in a study of glioma-infiltrating T cells. Using RNA template, CDR3s of TCR alpha and beta were amplified with iRepertoire arm-PCR. TCRdb re-called the multiplex PCR reads with MiXCR, one entry per CDR3 protein. Of roughly 16,000 distinct CDR3 sequences detected, 55% to 75% appear once; the ten largest clones hold about 43%. Sequencing was done on a sample of glioma tissue, nonneoplastic brain tissue, or PBMCs (not recorded which). The receptors shown here come from a human donor with low-grade glioma or glioblastoma, undergoing nonglioma brain surgery, or in good health (not recorded which).

By proportion, this clonotype is large. V and J are TRBV27 and TRBJ2-1; D not resolved. This CDR3 has 10 residues. Trimming removed 10 bases from V and 5 bases from J, with 6 bases in between. The V gene's germline CDR1 is MNHEY and CDR2 SMNVEV (reference sequence). CDR3 amino acids: CATEDNEQFF. The CDR3 nucleotides read TGTGCCACCGAAGACAATGAGCAGTTCTTC.

The chain is built from TRBV6-6 and TRBJ2-1; maybe TRBD2 (6 bases). The CDR3 spans 19 residues. Per the germline V gene, CDR1 is MNHNY and CDR2 is SVGAGI (reference sequence). V lost 8 bases, J lost 0 bases, and 26 bases lay in between. The DNA of the CDR3 is TGTGCCAGCTCCTCCCTGGGGACTTCCACCATATACTCCTACAATGAGCAGTTCTTC. Translating it yields CASSSLGTSTIYSYNEQFF.

This chain links TRBV6-5 with TRBJ2-5; 11 bases agree with TRBD2. Germline CDR1 MNHEY, CDR2 SVGAGI. The CDR3 is 18 amino acids. J was trimmed by 3 bases and V by 5 bases; bases with no gene match: 14. In DNA, the CDR3 is TGTGCCAGCAGTAAGGCCCCACCGACTAGCGGGAATGAAGAGACCCAGTACTTC. Translated: CASSKAPPTSGNEETQYF.

V gene TRBV29-1 combines with J gene TRBJ2-3; TRBD2 might be the D (6 bases). The V gene's germline CDR1 is SQVTM and CDR2 ANQGSEA. Trimming stripped 5 bases from V and 5 bases from J, with 14 bases between. The CDR3 consists of 13 residues. This CDR3 is CSVLSGERDTQYF. The CDR3 region has the DNA TGCAGCGTTCTCTCGGGGGAAAGAGATACGCAGTATTTT.

This clonotype was picked up a small number of times. The chain employs TRBV10-3 and TRBJ1-5; D gene ambiguous. Trimming removed 3 bases at V and 1 base at J, with 1 base between. Germline-derived CDR1 and CDR2 are ENHRY and SYGVKD. The CDR3 is 12 amino acids. CDR3 bases: TGTGCCATCAGTGACAGCAATCAGCCCCAGCATTTT. It yields the protein CAISDSNQPQHF.

This clonotype was seen ten or more times. The V call is TRBV4-3, the J call TRBJ2-5; D may match TRBD1 or TRBD2 (5 bases each). Germline CDR1 is LGHNA and CDR2 is YSLEER. With 4 bases removed from V and 5 bases from J, the gap between germline ends came to 14 bases. This CDR3 contains 14 residues. The CDR3 reads CASSPTGPSETQYF. Here the CDR3 DNA reads TGCGCCAGCAGCCCCACGGGACCTTCGGAGACCCAGTACTTC.

Worth noting for this clonotype: At one end the junction does not follow the germline gene, possibly because of a read error. CDR3 in amino acids: CASSPRGTGMNTEAYF. The CDR3 DNA sequence: TGTGCCAGCTCACCAAGGGGCACAGGGATGAACACTGAAGCTTACTTT. The J gene is TRBJ1-1, the V gene TRBV18, with D tentatively TRBD1 (6 bases). Germline loops: CDR1 KGHSH, CDR2 LQKENI. This CDR3 contains 16 residues.

V gene TRBV6-6 combines with J gene TRBJ1-6, with 8 bases lining up with TRBD1. This CDR3 has 16 amino acids. CDR1 is MNHNY and CDR2 is SVGAGI in the germline V gene (reference sequence). V gave up 0 bases and J gave up 7 bases; unmatched junction bases: 5. Here the CDR3 DNA reads TGTGCCAGCAGTTACTCGACAGGACAGGGAAATTCACCCCTCCACTTT. It translates to CASSYSTGQGNSPLHF.